This T cell receptor (beta chain) was recovered during a study of cytomegalovirus exposure and HLA in healthy donors. Overall study context: Around 80 million unique TCR sequences came from HLA-typed donors in an early release.

Study results and limitations: In most subjects, TCR beta sequences reportedly gave accurate predictions of HLA-A and HLA-B alleles. What a later analysis showed was that several of the most significant clusters appeared linked to common viral pathogens. At a 0.05 false discovery rate, a later analysis found 18,000 or so TCR beta sequences to be associated with HLA alleles.

Germline loops: CDR1 LNHDA, CDR2 SQIVND (reference sequence). V dropped 0 bases and J dropped 0 bases, with 15 bases sitting between them. This CDR3 region has 18 residues. In the PCR, 60 Vbeta and 13 Jbeta primers were used. Sequencing was performed with immunoSEQ multiplex PCR; in TCRdb, only in-frame clones are kept and a portion is missing. This sample has about 170,000 clones; about 88% occur once, and the top ten carry more than 2%. About this clone: Its antigen is not known.

V usage is TRBV19 and J usage is TRBJ1-3; D unclear. The sequenced sample was PBMCs. The sequence came from a man younger than 30 in good health and CMV-seropositive. The CDR3 region is CASSIDWSGKGSGNTIYF. The CDR3 bases are TGTGCCAGTAGTATAGATTGGTCAGGAAAAGGCTCTGGAAACACCATATATTTT. The full variable domain, rest sourced from reference TRBV19 and TRBJ1-3, is DGGITQSPKYLFRKEGQNVTLSCEQNLNHDAMYWYRQDPGQGLRLIYYSQIVNDFQKGDIAEGYSVSREKKESFPLTVTSAQKNPTAFYLCASSIDWSGKGSGNTIYFGEGSWLTVV.